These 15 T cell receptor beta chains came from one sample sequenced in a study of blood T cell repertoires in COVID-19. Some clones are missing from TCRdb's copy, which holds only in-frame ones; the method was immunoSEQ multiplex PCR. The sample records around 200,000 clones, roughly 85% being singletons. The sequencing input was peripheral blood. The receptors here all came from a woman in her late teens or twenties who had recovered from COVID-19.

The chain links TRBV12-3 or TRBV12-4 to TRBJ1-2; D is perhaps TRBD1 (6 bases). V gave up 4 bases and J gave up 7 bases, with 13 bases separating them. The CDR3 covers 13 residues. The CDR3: CASSSGARLGYTF. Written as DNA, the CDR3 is TGTGCCAGCAGTTCAGGGGCCCGGCTTGGCTACACCTTC.

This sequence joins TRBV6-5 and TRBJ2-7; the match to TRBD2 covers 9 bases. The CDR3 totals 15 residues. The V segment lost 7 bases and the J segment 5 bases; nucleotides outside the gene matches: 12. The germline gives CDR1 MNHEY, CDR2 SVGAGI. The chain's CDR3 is CASTLYRGRADEQYF. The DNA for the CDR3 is TGTGCCAGCACCCTCTATCGCGGGAGGGCCGACGAGCAGTACTTC.

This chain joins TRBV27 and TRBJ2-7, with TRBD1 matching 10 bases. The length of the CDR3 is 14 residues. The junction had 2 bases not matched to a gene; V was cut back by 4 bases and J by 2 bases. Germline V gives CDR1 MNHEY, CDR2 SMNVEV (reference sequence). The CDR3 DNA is TGTGCCAGCAGTTGGGGACAGGGGACCTACGAGCAGTACTTC. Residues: CASSWGQGTYEQYF.

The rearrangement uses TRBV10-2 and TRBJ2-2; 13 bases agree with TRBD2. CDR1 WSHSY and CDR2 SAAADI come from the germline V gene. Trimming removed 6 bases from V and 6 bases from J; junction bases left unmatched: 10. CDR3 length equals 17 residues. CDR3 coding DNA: TGCGCCAGCAGGGCGGGACTAGCGGGAAATGTGGCCGGGGAGCTGTTTTTT. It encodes CASRAGLAGNVAGELFF.

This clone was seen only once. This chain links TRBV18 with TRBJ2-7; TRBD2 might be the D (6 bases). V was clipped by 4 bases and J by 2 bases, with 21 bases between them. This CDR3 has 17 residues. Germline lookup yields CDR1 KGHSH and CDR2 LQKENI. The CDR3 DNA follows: TGTGCCAGCTCACTACATCCCCGGGGGTCAGGCACCTACGAGCAGTACTTC. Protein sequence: CASSLHPRGSGTYEQYF. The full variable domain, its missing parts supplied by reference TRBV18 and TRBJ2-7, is NAGVMQNPRHLVRRRGQEARLRCSPMKGHSHVYWYRQLPEEGLKFMVYLQKENIIDESGMPKERFSAEFPKEGPSILRIQQVVRGDSAAYFCASSLHPRGSGTYEQYFGPGTRLTVT.

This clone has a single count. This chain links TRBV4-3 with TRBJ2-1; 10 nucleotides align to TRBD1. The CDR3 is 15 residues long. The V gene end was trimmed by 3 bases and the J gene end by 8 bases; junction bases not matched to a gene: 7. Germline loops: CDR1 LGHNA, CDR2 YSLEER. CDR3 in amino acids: CASSHWDRGFDEQFF. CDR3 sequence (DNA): TGCGCCAGCAGCCATTGGGACAGGGGTTTTGATGAGCAGTTCTTC.

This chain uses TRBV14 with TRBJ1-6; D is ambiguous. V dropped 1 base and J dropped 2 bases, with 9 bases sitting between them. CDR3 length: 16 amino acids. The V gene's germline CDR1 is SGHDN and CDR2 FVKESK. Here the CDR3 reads CASSQGFGAYNSPLHF. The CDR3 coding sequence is TGTGCCAGCAGCCAAGGATTCGGAGCCTATAATTCACCCCTCCACTTT. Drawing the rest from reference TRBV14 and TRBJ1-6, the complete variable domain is EAGVTQFPSHSVIEKGQTVTLRCDPISGHDNLYWYRRVMGKEIKFLLHFVKESKQDESGMPNNRFLAERTGGTYSTLKVQPAELEDSGVYFCASSQGFGAYNSPLHFGNGTRLTVT.

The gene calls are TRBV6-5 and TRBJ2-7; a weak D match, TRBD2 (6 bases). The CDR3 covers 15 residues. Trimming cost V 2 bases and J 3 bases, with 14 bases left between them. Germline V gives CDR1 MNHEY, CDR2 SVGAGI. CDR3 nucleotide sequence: TGTGCCAGCAGTTACGCGGGCGGGGAGAGCTACGAGCAGTACTTC. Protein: CASSYAGGESYEQYF.

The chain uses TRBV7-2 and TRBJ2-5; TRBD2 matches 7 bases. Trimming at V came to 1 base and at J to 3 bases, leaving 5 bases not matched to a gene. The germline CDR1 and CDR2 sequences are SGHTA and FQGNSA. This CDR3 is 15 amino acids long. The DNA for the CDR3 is TGTGCCAGCAGCTTAGGTCGGGGGGTTGAAGAGACCCAGTACTTC. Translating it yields CASSLGRGVEETQYF.

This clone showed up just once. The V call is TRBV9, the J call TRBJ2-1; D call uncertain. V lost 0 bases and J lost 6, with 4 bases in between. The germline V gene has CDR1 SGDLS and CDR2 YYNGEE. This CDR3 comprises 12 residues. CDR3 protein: CASSVARNEQFF. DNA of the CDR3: TGTGCCAGCAGCGTAGCCCGCAATGAGCAGTTCTTC.

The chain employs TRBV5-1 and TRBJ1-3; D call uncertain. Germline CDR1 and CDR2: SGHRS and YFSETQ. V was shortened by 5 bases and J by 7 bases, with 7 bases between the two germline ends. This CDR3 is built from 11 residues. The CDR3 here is CASRRKNTIYF. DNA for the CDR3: TGCGCCAGCAGGAGAAAGAACACCATATATTTT.

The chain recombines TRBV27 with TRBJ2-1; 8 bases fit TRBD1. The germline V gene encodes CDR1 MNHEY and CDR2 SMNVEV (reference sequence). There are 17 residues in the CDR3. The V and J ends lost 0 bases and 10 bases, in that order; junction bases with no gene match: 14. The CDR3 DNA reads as TGTGCCAGCAGTTTATCAAGACAGGGGAACAAACTTACAGAGCAGTTCTTC. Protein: CASSLSRQGNKLTEQFF.

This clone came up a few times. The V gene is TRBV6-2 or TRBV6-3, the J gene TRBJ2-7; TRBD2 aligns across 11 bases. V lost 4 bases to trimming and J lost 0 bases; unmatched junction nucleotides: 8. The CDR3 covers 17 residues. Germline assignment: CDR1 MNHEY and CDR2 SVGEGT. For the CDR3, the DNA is TGTGCCAGCAGTTTTCTCACCGGGACTAGCGGCTCCTACGAGCAGTACTTC. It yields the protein CASSFLTGTSGSYEQYF.

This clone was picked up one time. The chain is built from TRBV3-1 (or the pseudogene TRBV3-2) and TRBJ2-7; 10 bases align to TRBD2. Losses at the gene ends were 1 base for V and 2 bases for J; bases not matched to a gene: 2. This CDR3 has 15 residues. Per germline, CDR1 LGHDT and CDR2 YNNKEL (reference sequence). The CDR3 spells CASSQGGLATYEQYF. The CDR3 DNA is TGTGCCAGCAGCCAAGGGGGACTAGCGACCTACGAGCAGTACTTC.

The CDR3 spells CASSPPLGEGIFHNEQFF. CDR3 bases: TGTGCCAGCAGCCCACCGCTAGGGGAGGGCATATTCCACAATGAGCAGTTCTTC. This sequence joins TRBV13 and TRBJ2-1; 7 nucleotides match TRBD2. CDR1 and CDR2 (germline): PRHDT, FYEKMQ (reference sequence). After removal of 5 bases from V and 5 bases from J, the junction contained 18 bases not matched to a gene. CDR3 size: 18 residues.